The 23 T cell receptor beta chains presented below share a single source sample, sequenced in a study of blood T cell repertoires in COVID-19. Profiled with immunoSEQ multiplex PCR; TCRdb holds only in-frame clones, not every one. Seen here are 110,000 or so clones, 80% to 90% observed once, and the top ten hold approximately 30%. Sequencing input: peripheral blood. Every receptor here comes from a man in his 70s with active or convalescent COVID-19.

Here the CDR3 reads CASSQGTSASDTQYF. CDR3 nucleotides: TGTGCCAGCAGCCAGGGGACTAGCGCATCAGATACGCAGTATTTT. This rearrangement joins TRBV7-8 to TRBJ2-3; 10 bases are a match to TRBD2. The V gene end was trimmed by 5 bases and the J gene end by 4 bases; junction bases not matched to a gene: 6. The CDR3 length is 15 residues. CDR1 and CDR2 from the germline V gene are SGHVS and FQNEAQ. Based on the CDR3 plus reference TRBV7-8 and TRBJ2-3, the full variable domain is GAGVSQSPRYKVAKRGQDVALRCDPISGHVSLFWYQQALGQGPEFLTYFQNEAQLDKSGLPSDRFFAERPEGSVSTLKIQRTQQEDSAVYLCASSQGTSASDTQYFGPGTRLTVL.

The gene calls are TRBV28 and TRBJ1-2; 12 positions match TRBD1. V was pared by 7 bases and J by 8 bases, with 8 bases of the junction left unmatched. Germline V lookup: CDR1 MDHEN, CDR2 SYDVKM. The CDR3 spans 14 residues. The DNA of the CDR3 is TGTGCCAGCAAGCCCGGGACAGGGGGCCGGGGCTACACCTTC. This sequence encodes CASKPGTGGRGYTF.

The V call is TRBV30, the J call TRBJ2-5, with unresolved D. Germline V lookup: CDR1 GTSNPN, CDR2 SVGIG (reference sequence). The CDR3 sequence is 13 residues long. Trimming cost V 2 bases and J 7 bases, with 14 bases left between them. CDR3 DNA sequence: TGTGCCTGGAGTAGAGGAGTCGTGGGGACCCAGTACTTC. The encoded protein is CAWSRGVVGTQYF.

V is TRBV5-8 and J is TRBJ1-2; TRBD1 matches at 8 bases. The CDR3 runs to 14 residues. Trimming took 3 bases from V and 5 from J; bases not matched to a gene: 6. The V gene's germline CDR1 is SGHTS and CDR2 YDEGEE. For the CDR3, the DNA is TGTGCCAGCAGCTCGTATCAGGGGGCTTATGGCTACACCTTC. Translated: CASSSYQGAYGYTF.

This sequence joins TRBV27 and TRBJ2-7; D gene ambiguous. Per the germline V gene, CDR1 is MNHEY and CDR2 is SMNVEV (reference sequence). CDR3 length equals 13 residues. V lost 2 bases and J 2 bases, leaving 7 bases between the germline ends. CDR3 in DNA: TGTGCCAGCAGTTTAACGGAGACCTACGAGCAGTACTTC. Amino acid sequence: CASSLTETYEQYF.

The genes are TRBV5-1 and TRBJ1-6, with a weak D call TRBD1 (6 bases). This CDR3 contains 16 residues. V was trimmed by 1 base and J by 9 bases, leaving 17 bases between them. Per germline, CDR1 SGHRS and CDR2 YFSETQ. The CDR3 DNA reads as TGCGCCAGCAGCTTGTCGTCGGACAGTCCGAGTTCACCCCTCCACTTT. This encodes CASSLSSDSPSSPLHF.

The V and J genes are TRBV14 and TRBJ2-7; perhaps TRBD1 as D (5 bases). Germline lookup yields CDR1 SGHDN and CDR2 FVKESK. Trimming took off 3 bases at V and 4 bases at J, with 10 bases between the two ends. This CDR3 is built from 13 residues. The CDR3 nucleotides read TGTGCCAGCAGCCACACCTCAGGGTACGAGCAGTACTTC. Translation gives CASSHTSGYEQYF.

The rearrangement joins TRBV9 to TRBJ2-5; D might be TRBD2 (9 bases). Germline-derived CDR1 and CDR2 are SGDLS and YYNGEE. The CDR3 consists of 16 residues. V gave up 2 bases and J gave up 2 bases, with 16 bases separating them. The chain's CDR3 is CASSVAGGTGQETQYF. CDR3 nucleotide sequence: TGTGCCAGCAGCGTCGCGGGGGGGACAGGACAAGAGACCCAGTACTTC.

The chain couples TRBV11-2 to TRBJ2-5; perhaps TRBD2 as D (5 bases). Germline-derived CDR1 and CDR2 are SGHAT and FQNNGV. V lost 5 bases, J lost 2 bases, and 9 bases lay in between. This CDR3 is 13 amino acids long. CDR3 nucleotides: TGTGCCAGCAGCATGGACTGGCAAGAGACCCAGTACTTC. Translating gives CASSMDWQETQYF. Full variable domain (rest looked up from reference TRBV11-2 and TRBJ2-5): EAGVAQSPRYKIIEKRQSVAFWCNPISGHATLYWYQQILGQGPKLLIQFQNNGVVDDSQLPKDRFSAERLKGVDSTLKIQPAKLEDSAVYLCASSMDWQETQYFGPGTRLLVL.

This rearrangement joins TRBV18 to TRBJ2-7; TRBD2 is a possible D gene (6 bases). V dropped 2 bases and J dropped 4 bases, with 12 bases sitting between them. This CDR3 has 14 residues. The germline CDR1 and CDR2 sequences are KGHSH and LQKENI. The DNA of the CDR3 is TGTGCCAGCTCACCAAATCTAGCGAGTTACGAGCAGTACTTC. Translating it yields CASSPNLASYEQYF.

This clone was detected once. The chain joins TRBV27 to TRBJ1-2; TRBD1 matches at 7 bases. With 3 bases clipped from V and 4 bases from J, the junction kept 11 bases outside the gene matches. CDR3 length: 16 amino acids. Germline V gene lookup returns CDR1 MNHEY and CDR2 SMNVEV (reference sequence). This chain's CDR3 is CASSFNGQAVSYGYTF. In DNA form, the CDR3 reads TGTGCCAGCAGTTTTAATGGACAGGCAGTCTCCTATGGCTACACCTTC.

The J gene is TRBJ2-5, the V gene TRBV7-2; 9 bases match TRBD2. The CDR3 sequence is 16 residues long. V shed 6 bases, J shed 3 bases, and the junction held 11 bases outside the gene matches. CDR1 is SGHTA, CDR2 FQGNSA, per germline. Here the CDR3 reads CASRDGLAWSEETQYF. The CDR3 nucleotides read TGTGCCAGCAGAGACGGACTAGCGTGGTCCGAAGAGACCCAGTACTTC.

This clone was found once. The chain combines TRBV28 with TRBJ1-4, with 9 bases matching TRBD1. The V segment lost 4 bases and the J segment 6 bases; nucleotides outside the gene matches: 6. In germline, CDR1 is MDHEN, CDR2 SYDVKM. There are 15 residues in the CDR3. CDR3 in amino acids: CASSSSGTGYEKLFF. The CDR3 DNA sequence: TGTGCCAGCAGTTCTTCCGGGACAGGGTATGAAAAACTGTTTTTT.

The rearrangement uses TRBV28 and TRBJ1-1, with 8 bases matching TRBD1. The V gene end was trimmed by 5 bases and the J gene end by 1 base; junction bases not matched to a gene: 9. Germline CDR1 reads MDHEN; CDR2 reads SYDVKM. The CDR3 has 16 residues. CDR3 DNA: TGTGCCAGCAGTCCCCTGACAGGGGAGGGGAACACTGAAGCTTTCTTT. Translating it yields CASSPLTGEGNTEAFF.

The chain combines TRBV19 with TRBJ2-1; TRBD2 is a possible D gene (6 bases). The length of the CDR3 is 15 residues. Germline V CDR1 and CDR2: LNHDA, SQIVND (reference sequence). V was pared by 3 bases and J by 0 bases, with 9 bases between. The CDR3 region is CASSISGGSYNEQFF. In DNA, the CDR3 is TGTGCCAGTAGTATTTCCGGGGGCTCCTACAATGAGCAGTTCTTC.

The chain is built from TRBV3-1 (or the pseudogene TRBV3-2) and TRBJ2-3, with 13 nucleotides matching TRBD2. Germline V gene sequence: CDR1 LGHDT, CDR2 YNNKEL (reference sequence). This CDR3 has 18 amino acids. Unmatched junction bases numbered 5, after V lost 2 bases and J lost 0 bases. CDR3 sequence reads: CASSQTSGRAGSTDTQYF. CDR3 coding DNA: TGTGCCAGCAGCCAAACTAGCGGGAGGGCCGGAAGCACAGATACGCAGTATTTT.

This chain joins TRBV2 and TRBJ1-4, with 8 bases aligning to TRBD1. Trimming took 5 bases from V and 7 from J; bases not matched to a gene: 6. The CDR3 extends over 14 amino acids. Germline assignment: CDR1 SNHLY and CDR2 FYNNEI. CDR3 bases: TGTGCCAGCAGTCCCGACAGGGGCGGTGAAAAACTGTTTTTT. Its protein is CASSPDRGGEKLFF.

This clone was seen only a few times. V usage is TRBV15 and J usage is TRBJ2-1; a possible D gene is TRBD2 (6 bases). Germline assignment: CDR1 LNHNV and CDR2 YYDKDF (reference sequence). The CDR3 has 14 residues. V was pared by 1 base and J by 6 bases, with 10 bases between. The CDR3 sequence is CATSRVRLGNEQFF. CDR3 in DNA: TGTGCCACCAGCAGAGTACGACTAGGCAATGAGCAGTTCTTC.

V usage is TRBV5-1 and J usage is TRBJ2-7; 16 nucleotides align to TRBD2. The CDR3 extends over 15 amino acids. V was pared by 3 bases and J by 5 bases, with 2 bases of the junction left unmatched. Per germline, CDR1 SGHRS and CDR2 YFSETQ. CDR3 bases: TGCGCCAGCAGCTGGGGACTAGCGGGAGGGGACGAGCAGTACTTC. Its protein is CASSWGLAGGDEQYF. Full variable domain (rest looked up from reference TRBV5-1 and TRBJ2-7): KAGVTQTPRYLIKTRGQQVTLSCSPISGHRSVSWYQQTPGQGLQFLFEYFSETQRNKGNFPGRFSGRQFSNSRSEMNVSTLELGDSALYLCASSWGLAGGDEQYFGPGTRLTVT.

The CDR3 nucleotides read TGTGCCAGCAGACTAGCGGGAGGAGGTCCACGATCAGATACGCAGTATTTT. Translating gives CASRLAGGGPRSDTQYF. The V call is TRBV27, the J call TRBJ2-3; 12 bases are a match to TRBD2. Per the germline V gene, CDR1 is MNHEY and CDR2 is SMNVEV (reference sequence). With 6 bases clipped from V and 4 bases from J, the junction kept 11 bases outside the gene matches. The CDR3 is 17 residues long.

In DNA form, the CDR3 reads TGTGCCAGCAGTTTTCAGCGGGAAGTCCCAGATACGCAGTATTTT. Its protein is CASSFQREVPDTQYF. V usage is TRBV27 and J usage is TRBJ2-3; TRBD2 agrees at 7 bases. Trimming at V came to 3 bases and at J to 4 bases, leaving 7 bases not matched to a gene. CDR3 size: 15 residues. Germline V lookup: CDR1 MNHEY, CDR2 SMNVEV (reference sequence).

The chain carries TRBV28 and TRBJ1-1; TRBD1 aligns across 8 bases. Germline V CDR1 and CDR2: MDHEN, SYDVKM. This CDR3 contains 15 residues. V trimming: 5 bases; J trimming: 3 bases; junction bases outside the gene matches: 8. CDR3 in amino acids: CASSPTTGEHTEAFF. CDR3 nucleotides: TGTGCCAGCAGTCCCACGACAGGGGAGCACACTGAAGCTTTCTTT.

This clone was picked up one time. The V and J genes are TRBV5-1 and TRBJ1-4, with D tentatively TRBD1 (5 bases). Trimming cost V 0 bases and J 8 bases, with 11 bases left between them. The CDR3 contains 14 residues. Germline V gene data show CDR1 as SGHRS and CDR2 as YFSETQ. The CDR3 nucleotides are TGCGCCAGCAGCTTGGAGGCAGGGTTCGAAAAACTGTTTTTT. Residues: CASSLEAGFEKLFF.